The next 5 T cell receptor beta chains were all read from a single sample in a study of early T cells in non-severe SARS-CoV-2 infection (dated by TCRdb to the early 2020s). Library prep was done by 5' RACE. TCRdb records NextSeq 500 as the sequencer. TCRdb cleaned the public reads at Q25 with fastp, built clones with MiXCR and kept in-frame beta chains. Duplicate CDR3 protein sequences are folded into a single record with the most common DNA and genes. The sample records over 90,000 distinct CDR3 sequences, 9.5% to 15% of which are singletons. The ten largest clonotypes hold approximately 4.4% of the sample. The sample was whole blood, taken at baseline. Every receptor here comes from an adult who was a healthcare worker with PCR-confirmed SARS-CoV-2 infection or an uninfected control (not recorded which).

The J gene is TRBJ2-3, the V gene TRBV20-1, with D possibly matching TRBD2 (7 bases). The V gene's germline CDR1 is DFQATT and CDR2 SNEGSKA (reference sequence). The CDR3 consists of 17 residues. Deletions cut 0 bases from V and 2 bases from J, with 18 bases between. The CDR3 nucleotides read TGCAGTGCTAGAGACGCCGCGCGGGGGCCTTCCACAGATACGCAGTATTTT. Translated, it gives CSARDAARGPSTDTQYF.

This clonotype was counted between two and nine times. CDR3 sequence reads: CASSLNRGQGYGYTF. The CDR3 DNA reads as TGTGCCAGCAGCCTTAACAGGGGGCAAGGCTATGGCTACACCTTC. This chain links TRBV3-1 with TRBJ1-2; TRBD1 agrees at 9 bases. Germline V CDR1 and CDR2: LGHDT, YNNKEL (reference sequence). There are 15 residues in the CDR3. After removal of 4 bases from V and 4 bases from J, the junction contained 7 bases not matched to a gene.

This clonotype was seen repeatedly, ten times or more. The chain combines TRBV28 with TRBJ1-5, with D hard to call. Germline V lookup: CDR1 MDHEN, CDR2 SYDVKM. This CDR3 spans 13 amino acids. Trimming stripped 5 bases from V and 2 bases from J, with 7 bases between. The CDR3 coding sequence is TGTGCCAGCAGTCCGACCGGCAATCAGCCCCAGCATTTT. This encodes CASSPTGNQPQHF.

The J gene is TRBJ1-2, the V gene TRBV6-5, with a possible D match to TRBD1 (6 bases). The CDR3 sequence is 15 residues long. With 3 bases removed from V and 4 bases from J, the gap between germline ends came to 15 bases. Germline V gives CDR1 MNHEY, CDR2 SVGAGI. CDR3 amino acids: CASSYSHREAYGYTF. The CDR3 bases are TGTGCCAGCAGTTATTCCCACAGGGAGGCCTATGGCTACACCTTC.

The V call is TRBV25-1, the J call TRBJ1-2; a possible D gene is TRBD1 (6 bases). Germline CDR1 reads MGHDK; CDR2 reads SYGVNS. The CDR3 runs 13 residues. The germline V and J ends were trimmed by 6 bases and 4 bases, with 12 bases remaining between them. CDR3 sequence: CASRSGQIYGYTF. The CDR3 bases are TGTGCCAGCAGATCCGGACAGATCTATGGCTACACCTTC.